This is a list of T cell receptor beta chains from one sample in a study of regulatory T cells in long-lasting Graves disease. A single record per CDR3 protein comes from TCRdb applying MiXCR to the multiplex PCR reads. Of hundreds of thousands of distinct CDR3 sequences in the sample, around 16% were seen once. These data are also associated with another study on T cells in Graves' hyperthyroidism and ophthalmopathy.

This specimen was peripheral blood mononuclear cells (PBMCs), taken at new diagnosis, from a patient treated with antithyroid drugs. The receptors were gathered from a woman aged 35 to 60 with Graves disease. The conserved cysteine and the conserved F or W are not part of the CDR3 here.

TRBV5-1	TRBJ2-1	ASSIGTSGDSYNEQF
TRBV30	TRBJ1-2	AWSVPRTAPYYGYT
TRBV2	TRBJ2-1	ASSIWGGPYNEQF
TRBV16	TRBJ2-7	ASSQFGAENYEQY
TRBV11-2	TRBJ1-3	ASSPSASGNTIY
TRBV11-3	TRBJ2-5	ASSLMGGRGGETQY
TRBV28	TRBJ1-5	ASSPGGGANQPQH
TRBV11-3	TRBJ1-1	ASSLGGPMNTEAF
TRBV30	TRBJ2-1	AWRGDTRYNEQF
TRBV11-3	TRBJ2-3	ASSKTSGGTDTQY
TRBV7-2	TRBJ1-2	ASSSGGGQGYGYT
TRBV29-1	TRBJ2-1	SAMEGLAGDTYNEQF
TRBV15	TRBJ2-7	ATSRGGDEQY
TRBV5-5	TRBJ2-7	ASSLWGAYEQY
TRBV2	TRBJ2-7	ASSGNRAPYEQY
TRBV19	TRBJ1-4	ASSFHRGTNEKLF
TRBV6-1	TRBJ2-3	ASTDGGEGDTQY
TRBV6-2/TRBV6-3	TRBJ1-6	ASSYGQVYNSPLH
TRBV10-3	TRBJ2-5	AIRPGGGEQTQY
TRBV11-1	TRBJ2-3	ASSLGSRGSTDTQY
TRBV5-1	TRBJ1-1	ASSLGEVGEAF
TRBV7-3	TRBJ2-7	ASSLDGVGEQY
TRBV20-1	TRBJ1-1	SAVKTTGQNTEAF
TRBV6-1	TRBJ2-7	ASSGGLSSYEQY
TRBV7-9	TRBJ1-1	ASSLGATGVTEAF
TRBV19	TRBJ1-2	ASSWYGDYGYT
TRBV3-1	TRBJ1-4	ASSQTTGNEKLF
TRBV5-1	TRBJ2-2	ASSLAFGSGELF
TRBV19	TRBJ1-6	AISATAFSPLH
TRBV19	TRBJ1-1	ASFRGPGAF
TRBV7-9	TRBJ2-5	ASSPRQSRHRETQY
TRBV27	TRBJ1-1	ASSPTGPRTEAF
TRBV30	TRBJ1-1	ACLGITEAF
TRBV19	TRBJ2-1	ASSISSGDEQF
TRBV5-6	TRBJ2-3	ASSSLGPTDTQY
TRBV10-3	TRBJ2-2	AISPGGSTGELF
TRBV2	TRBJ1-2	ASSFWVPPASNYGYT
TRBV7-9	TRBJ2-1	ASTSYREYNEQF
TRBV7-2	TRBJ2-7	ASSRTSQLEQY
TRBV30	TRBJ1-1	AWSREPEAF